This T cell receptor (beta chain) was captured in a study of T cell responses to AZD1222 COVID-19 vaccine. About the study: Second-dose schedules of about 4 or about 12 weeks were combined.

Profiling relied on immunoSEQ multiplex PCR, and the TCRdb table lists in-frame clones only, not all of them. The sample includes 150,000 to 200,000 clones, 85% to 95% of them seen just once. Whole-study results and caveats: White British ancestry dominated among donors, who included more females, and clonal diversity was possibly underestimated.

As to this clone: Its antigen remains unidentified.

Specimen: peripheral blood, collected on day 0 of AZD1222 vaccination. This TCR was recovered from an adult in good health.

The CDR3 nucleotides are TGTGCCAGCAGCGGCCGGGGACAGGGTACCTCCTACACCTTC. Its protein product is CASSGRGQGTSYTF. The rearrangement joins TRBV9 to TRBJ1-2; 9 bases line up with TRBD1. The CDR3 has 14 residues. V shed 3 bases and J 10 bases; nucleotides not matched to a gene: 10. Germline V gene sequence: CDR1 SGDLS, CDR2 YYNGEE.